These T cell receptor beta chains were read from a single sample in a study of T-cell reconstitution after alpha-beta-depleted transplantation in children. TCRdb called the PCR reads again in MiXCR, with one record for every CDR3 protein. The table records more than 90,000 distinct CDR3 sequences, 10% of them present only once. The sample was PBMCs, taken before TCRalphabeta/CD19-depleted stem cell transplant. These TCRs come from a boy younger than 10 with acute lymphoblastic leukemia, due to receive a stem cell transplant. Both conserved end residues are part of each CDR3. Each record gives: CDR3 protein, CDR3 DNA, D gene, J gene, V gene, clone size. D genes are given only for firm matches. Size values are once, few and many counts, or a class for expanded clones, and some rows have none.

cdr3_aa: CASSMRSGRAGRTDTQYF
cdr3_nt: TGTGCCAGTAGTATGAGGAGCGGGAGAGCGGGTCGCACAGATACGCAGTATTTT
d_call: TRBD2
j_call: TRBJ2-3
v_call: TRBV19
clone_size: NA

cdr3_aa: CCAPTSGGDTLNYGYTF
cdr3_nt: TGCTGTGCTCCCACCTCGGGAGGGGACACACTTAACTATGGCTACACCTTC
d_call: NA
j_call: TRBJ1-2
v_call: TRBV20-1
clone_size: once

cdr3_aa: CASSLRTGGRGETQYF
cdr3_nt: TGCGCCAGCAGCTTGCGGACAGGGGGCAGGGGAGAGACCCAGTACTTC
d_call: TRBD1
j_call: TRBJ2-5
v_call: TRBV5-1
clone_size: NA

cdr3_aa: CASSLAGGWTEAFF
cdr3_nt: TGTGCCAGCAGTTTAGCAGGGGGCTGGACTGAAGCTTTCTTT
d_call: TRBD1
j_call: TRBJ1-1
v_call: TRBV12-3/TRBV12-4
clone_size: many

cdr3_aa: CASSPDPRDRRPSSGNTIYF
cdr3_nt: TGCGCCAGCAGTCCCGATCCCCGGGACAGGCGCCCGAGCTCTGGAAACACCATATATTTT
d_call: TRBD1
j_call: TRBJ1-3
v_call: TRBV5-1
clone_size: NA

cdr3_aa: CASRGGQEGRAGELFF
cdr3_nt: TGTGCCAGCAGGGGGGGACAGGAGGGTCGGGCCGGGGAGCTGTTTTTT
d_call: TRBD1
j_call: TRBJ2-2
v_call: TRBV12-3/TRBV12-4
clone_size: many

cdr3_aa: CASSRPGTGAHGYTF
cdr3_nt: TGTGCCAGCAGTCGTCCCGGGACAGGGGCTCATGGCTACACCTTC
d_call: TRBD1
j_call: TRBJ1-2
v_call: TRBV6-5
clone_size: many

cdr3_aa: CASSLALAGSTDTQYF
cdr3_nt: TGTGCCAGCAGCTTAGCGCTAGCGGGATCCACAGATACGCAGTATTTT
d_call: TRBD2
j_call: TRBJ2-3
v_call: TRBV7-6
clone_size: many

cdr3_aa: CASSRGGVGSNQPQHF
cdr3_nt: TGTGCCAGCAGCCGAGGAGGGGTTGGTAGCAATCAGCCCCAGCATTTT
d_call: NA
j_call: TRBJ1-5
v_call: TRBV7-8
clone_size: few

cdr3_aa: CASSVGKRAVSGANVLTF
cdr3_nt: TGTGCCAGCAGCGTAGGCAAGCGGGCGGTCTCTGGGGCCAACGTCCTGACTTTC
d_call: NA
j_call: TRBJ2-6
v_call: TRBV9
clone_size: few

cdr3_aa: CASSYSAGLHSPLHF
cdr3_nt: TGTGCCAGCAGTTACTCAGCAGGCTTGCATTCACCCCTCCACTTT
d_call: NA
j_call: TRBJ1-6
v_call: TRBV6-5
clone_size: NA

cdr3_aa: CSVDRGRDTQYF
cdr3_nt: TGCAGCGTGGACAGGGGACGGGATACGCAGTATTTT
d_call: TRBD1
j_call: TRBJ2-3
v_call: TRBV29-1
clone_size: NA

cdr3_aa: CASSLGLGPVEQYF
cdr3_nt: TGCGCCAGCAGCTTGGGTCTCGGGCCTGTGGAGCAGTACTTC
d_call: NA
j_call: TRBJ2-7
v_call: TRBV5-1
clone_size: NA

cdr3_aa: CSASLDRETDTQYF
cdr3_nt: TGCAGTGCTAGCCTGGACAGGGAAACAGATACGCAGTATTTT
d_call: TRBD1
j_call: TRBJ2-3
v_call: TRBV20-1
clone_size: many

cdr3_aa: CASRGLGQEPTYEQYF
cdr3_nt: TGTGCCAGCAGGGGACTGGGACAGGAGCCGACCTACGAGCAGTACTTC
d_call: TRBD1
j_call: TRBJ2-7
v_call: TRBV27
clone_size: few

cdr3_aa: CASSLGTAHNEQFF
cdr3_nt: TGTGCCAGCAGTTTAGGGACAGCGCACAATGAGCAGTTCTTC
d_call: NA
j_call: TRBJ2-1
v_call: TRBV12-3/TRBV12-4
clone_size: many

cdr3_aa: CSAVRDSTDTQYF
cdr3_nt: TGCAGTGCTGTAAGGGACAGCACAGATACGCAGTATTTT
d_call: NA
j_call: TRBJ2-3
v_call: TRBV20-1
clone_size: NA

cdr3_aa: CASSYSAGGYEQYF
cdr3_nt: TGTGCCAGCAGTTACTCGGCGGGAGGCTACGAGCAGTACTTC
d_call: TRBD2
j_call: TRBJ2-7
v_call: TRBV6-5
clone_size: NA

cdr3_aa: CASSSLTTGTGRNEQFF
cdr3_nt: TGCGCCAGCAGCTCCCTGACCACAGGGACAGGGCGCAATGAGCAGTTCTTC
d_call: TRBD1
j_call: TRBJ2-1
v_call: TRBV5-1
clone_size: few

cdr3_aa: CASSSLTQGVATEAFF
cdr3_nt: TGTGCCAGCAGCTCGTTGACACAGGGGGTCGCCACTGAAGCTTTCTTT
d_call: TRBD1
j_call: TRBJ1-1
v_call: TRBV5-6
clone_size: many

cdr3_aa: CASSTGATGVGADEQFF
cdr3_nt: TGTGCCAGCAGTACTGGTGCCACAGGGGTTGGGGCCGATGAGCAGTTCTTC
d_call: TRBD1
j_call: TRBJ2-1
v_call: TRBV28
clone_size: many

cdr3_aa: CAAQGGGTEAFF
cdr3_nt: TGTGCAGCGCAGGGAGGAGGCACTGAAGCTTTCTTT
d_call: NA
j_call: TRBJ1-1
v_call: TRBV30
clone_size: few

cdr3_aa: CASSIQPNTGELFF
cdr3_nt: TGTGCCAGCAGCATACAACCCAACACCGGGGAGCTGTTTTTT
d_call: NA
j_call: TRBJ2-2
v_call: TRBV7-6
clone_size: NA

cdr3_aa: CASSLSGNTGELFF
cdr3_nt: TGTGCCAGCAGTCTCAGCGGTAACACCGGGGAGCTGTTTTTT
d_call: NA
j_call: TRBJ2-2
v_call: TRBV7-2
clone_size: many

cdr3_aa: CASSAGERLRTGELFF
cdr3_nt: TGTGCCAGCAGTGCTGGCGAACGCCTTAGGACCGGGGAGCTGTTTTTT
d_call: NA
j_call: TRBJ2-2
v_call: TRBV27
clone_size: few

cdr3_aa: CASSYSWDASYNEQFF
cdr3_nt: TGTGCCAGCAGTTACTCTTGGGACGCGAGTTACAATGAGCAGTTCTTC
d_call: NA
j_call: TRBJ2-1
v_call: TRBV6-5
clone_size: NA

cdr3_aa: CASTFPRPGSYNEQFF
cdr3_nt: TGTGCCAGCACTTTCCCTCGTCCAGGCTCCTACAATGAGCAGTTCTTC
d_call: NA
j_call: TRBJ2-1
v_call: TRBV28
clone_size: few